This note documents a single TCR beta chain sequence. The antigen is undetermined. The PCR made use of 60 Vbeta and 13 Jbeta primers. Per the original methods: As a later analysis found, there were 80 million or so unique TCR beta chains, of which around 10 million were shared. Some clones are missing from TCRdb's copy, which holds only in-frame ones; the method was immunoSEQ multiplex PCR. V, J and clone size are taken as reported in that table, and D and trimming were inferred from the DNA itself. The repertoire has approximately 97,000 clones, around 84% of them found once; the top ten carry roughly 4%. The record originates from a study of cytomegalovirus exposure and HLA in healthy donors. Study findings and constraints: Researchers catalogued 164 TCR beta chains as cytomegalovirus-associated. In an earlier analysis, most TCR beta V segments were productive about 87% or about 30% of the time.

The CDR3 spans 15 residues. V was clipped by 2 bases and J by 6 bases, with 17 bases between them. The germline V gene encodes CDR1 SGHVS and CDR2 FQNEAQ. The V gene is TRBV7-8, the J gene TRBJ2-7, with D possibly TRBD1 on 6 matching bases. Sequences were obtained from PBMCs. The origin of this receptor is a woman aged 35 to 49 in good health and CMV-seropositive. CDR3 DNA sequence: TGTGCCAGCAGCTTAATCGCAGGGGCGGGCAGCGAGCAGTACTTC. Its protein product is CASSLIAGAGSEQYF.